This T cell receptor beta chain was identified during a study of blood T cells in healthy people across ages. Study-wide results and caveats: With naive T cell percentage, TCR beta diversity showed a strong correlation.

As concerns this clonotype: The target antigen is unknown.

Primers used in a second PCR of roughly 6 to 12 cycles were a sample-barcoded 5' primer and a J-beta primer mix. Using its own MiXCR run on the 5' RACE reads, TCRdb lists one record per CDR3 protein. The top ten clones hold 20% to 25% of a sample with under 800,000 distinct CDR3 sequences, roughly 44% of them seen once. Total RNA extracted from each sample amounted to at least 5.5 micrograms. The V gene's germline CDR1 is DFQATT and CDR2 SNEGSKA (reference sequence). V dropped 3 bases and J dropped 0 bases, with 24 bases sitting between them. This CDR3 spans 19 amino acids. Sequencing input: blood. The TCR comes from a woman aged 55-70 years in good health. This chain connects TRBV20-1 to TRBJ1-5; D is unresolved. This chain's CDR3 is CSASGLTKNRAGSNQPQHF. The DNA of the CDR3 is TGCAGTGCTAGCGGACTCACAAAAAATCGTGCCGGTAGCAATCAGCCCCAGCATTTT.